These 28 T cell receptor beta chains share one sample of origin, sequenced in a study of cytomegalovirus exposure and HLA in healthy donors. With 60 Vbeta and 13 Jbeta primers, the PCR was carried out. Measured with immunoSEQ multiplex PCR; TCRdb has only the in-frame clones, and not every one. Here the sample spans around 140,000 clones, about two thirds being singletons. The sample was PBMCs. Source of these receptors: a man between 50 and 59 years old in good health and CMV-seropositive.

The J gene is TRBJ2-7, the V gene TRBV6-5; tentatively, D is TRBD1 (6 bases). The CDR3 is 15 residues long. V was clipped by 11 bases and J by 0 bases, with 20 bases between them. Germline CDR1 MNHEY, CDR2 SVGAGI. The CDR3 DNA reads TGTGCCTCCCAACGCCAGGGGTCTAGCTCCTACGAGCAGTACTTC. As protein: CASQRQGSSSYEQYF.

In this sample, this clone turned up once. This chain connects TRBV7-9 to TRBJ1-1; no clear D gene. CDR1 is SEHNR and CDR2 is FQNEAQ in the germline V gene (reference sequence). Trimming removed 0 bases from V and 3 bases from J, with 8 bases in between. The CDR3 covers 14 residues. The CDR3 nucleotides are TGTGCCAGCAGCTTAGCCAACACCCACACTGAAGCTTTCTTT. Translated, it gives CASSLANTHTEAFF.

Here the CDR3 DNA reads TGTGCCAGCAGCGCGGGGACAGTGTACTCTGGAAACACCATATATTTT. It specifies CASSAGTVYSGNTIYF. The J gene is TRBJ1-3, the V gene TRBV9, with 7 nucleotides matching TRBD1. The CDR3 runs to 16 residues. The germline V gene encodes CDR1 SGDLS and CDR2 YYNGEE. The J segment lost 0 bases and the V segment lost 3 bases, leaving 6 bases of the junction unmatched.

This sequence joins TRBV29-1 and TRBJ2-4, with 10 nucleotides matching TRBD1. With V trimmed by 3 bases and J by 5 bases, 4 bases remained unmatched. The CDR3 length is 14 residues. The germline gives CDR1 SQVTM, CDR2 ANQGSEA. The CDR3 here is CSVDAGTGENIQYF. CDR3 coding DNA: TGCAGCGTTGATGCCGGGACAGGGGAAAACATTCAGTACTTC.

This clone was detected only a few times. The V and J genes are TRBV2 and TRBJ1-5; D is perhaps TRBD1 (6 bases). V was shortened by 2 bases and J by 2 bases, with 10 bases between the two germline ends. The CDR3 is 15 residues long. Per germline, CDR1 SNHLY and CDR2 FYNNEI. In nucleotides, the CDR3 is TGTGCCAGCAGTGAACAGGGGCTTGGCAATCAGCCCCAGCATTTT. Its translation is CASSEQGLGNQPQHF.

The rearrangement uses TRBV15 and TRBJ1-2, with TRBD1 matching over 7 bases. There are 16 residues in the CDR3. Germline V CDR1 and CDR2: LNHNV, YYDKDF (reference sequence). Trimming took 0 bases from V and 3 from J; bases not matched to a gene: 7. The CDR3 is CATSRDLGGADYGYTF. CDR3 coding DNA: TGTGCCACCAGCAGAGATCTAGGGGGCGCTGACTATGGCTACACCTTC.

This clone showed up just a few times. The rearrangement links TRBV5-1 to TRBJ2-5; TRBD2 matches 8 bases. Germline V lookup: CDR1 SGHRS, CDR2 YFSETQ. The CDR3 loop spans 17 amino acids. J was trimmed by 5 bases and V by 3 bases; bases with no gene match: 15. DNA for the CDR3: TGCGCCAGCAGCTCGCCTTCTGGAAGCGGGAGACGGGAGACCCAGTACTTC. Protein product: CASSSPSGSGRRETQYF.

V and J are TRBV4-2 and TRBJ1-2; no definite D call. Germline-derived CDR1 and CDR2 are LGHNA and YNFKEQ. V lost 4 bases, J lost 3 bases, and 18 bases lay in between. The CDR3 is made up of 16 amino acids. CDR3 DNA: TGTGCCAGCAGCCCGGACTTAGGGATTGGATACTATGGCTACACCTTC. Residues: CASSPDLGIGYYGYTF.

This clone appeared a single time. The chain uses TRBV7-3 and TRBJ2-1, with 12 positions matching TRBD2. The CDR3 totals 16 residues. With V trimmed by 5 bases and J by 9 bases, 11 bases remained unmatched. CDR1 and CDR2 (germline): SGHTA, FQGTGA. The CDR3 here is CASSPFRTSGMGEQFF. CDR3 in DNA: TGTGCCAGCAGCCCTTTCCGGACTAGCGGGATGGGTGAGCAGTTCTTC.

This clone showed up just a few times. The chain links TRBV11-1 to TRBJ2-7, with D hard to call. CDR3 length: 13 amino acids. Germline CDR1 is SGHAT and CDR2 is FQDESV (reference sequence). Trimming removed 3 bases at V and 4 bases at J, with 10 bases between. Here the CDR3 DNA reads TGTGCCAGCAGCTTTGAGTCGTCATACGAGCAGTACTTC. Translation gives CASSFESSYEQYF.

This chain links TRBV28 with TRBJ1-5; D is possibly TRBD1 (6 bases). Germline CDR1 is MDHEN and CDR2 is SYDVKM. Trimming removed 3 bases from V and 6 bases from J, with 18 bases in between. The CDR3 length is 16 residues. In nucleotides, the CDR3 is TGTGCCAGCAGTTTTGGCAGGGGAATCGTTGGTCAGCCCCAGCATTTT. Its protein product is CASSFGRGIVGQPQHF.

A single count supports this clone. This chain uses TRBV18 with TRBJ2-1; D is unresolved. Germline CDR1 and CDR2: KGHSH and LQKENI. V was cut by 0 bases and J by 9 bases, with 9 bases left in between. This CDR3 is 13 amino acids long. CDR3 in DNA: TGTGCCAGCTCACCACCGAGCAGAGGTGAGCAGTTCTTC. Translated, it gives CASSPPSRGEQFF.

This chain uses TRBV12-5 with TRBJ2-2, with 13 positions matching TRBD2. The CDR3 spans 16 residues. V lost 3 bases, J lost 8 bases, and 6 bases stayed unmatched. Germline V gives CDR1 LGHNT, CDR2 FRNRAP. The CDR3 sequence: CASGFPGLAGAGELFF. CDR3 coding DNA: TGTGCTAGTGGTTTTCCCGGACTAGCGGGAGCTGGGGAGCTGTTTTTT.

The CDR3 loop is CASSERTGGSSYNSPLHF. CDR3 bases: TGTGCCAGCAGTGAAAGGACAGGGGGGAGCTCCTATAATTCACCCCTCCACTTT. The chain uses TRBV2 and TRBJ1-6; 10 bases map to TRBD1. The V and J ends lost 2 bases and 0 bases, in that order; junction bases with no gene match: 4. CDR3 length equals 18 residues. CDR1 SNHLY and CDR2 FYNNEI come from the germline V gene.

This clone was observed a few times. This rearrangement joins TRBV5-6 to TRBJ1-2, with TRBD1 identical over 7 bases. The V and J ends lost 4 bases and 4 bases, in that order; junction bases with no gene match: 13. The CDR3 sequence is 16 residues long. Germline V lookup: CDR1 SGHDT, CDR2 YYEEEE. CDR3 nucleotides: TGTGCCAGCAGCCGAAGACAGGGAACTGGAATCTATGGCTACACCTTC. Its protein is CASSRRQGTGIYGYTF.

CDR3: CASRPGTSRGGEQFF. In DNA, the CDR3 is TGTGCCAGCAGACCAGGGACTAGCCGCGGTGGTGAGCAGTTCTTC. The chain carries TRBV28 and TRBJ2-1; 9 nucleotides line up with TRBD2. This CDR3 has 15 residues. Trimming took 6 bases from V and 9 from J; bases not matched to a gene: 12. Germline values: CDR1 MDHEN, CDR2 SYDVKM.

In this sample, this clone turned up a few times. The CDR3 sequence is CASSGGTGQETQYF. Here the CDR3 DNA reads TGCGCCAGCAGCGGAGGGACAGGGCAAGAGACCCAGTACTTC. The chain employs TRBV5-1 and TRBJ2-5; TRBD1 aligns across 9 bases. Trimming at V came to 4 bases and at J to 2 bases, leaving 3 bases not matched to a gene. CDR1 is SGHRS and CDR2 is YFSETQ in the germline V gene. This CDR3 region has 14 residues.

The CDR3 DNA follows: TGCGCCAGCACCAACGACGTACAGGGACGAGATACGCAGTATTTT. Its translation is CASTNDVQGRDTQYF. The chain uses TRBV5-1 and TRBJ2-3; the D gene is possibly TRBD1 (6 bases). CDR1 SGHRS and CDR2 YFSETQ come from the germline V gene. The length of the CDR3 is 15 residues. V was pared by 6 bases and J by 5 bases, with 19 bases between.

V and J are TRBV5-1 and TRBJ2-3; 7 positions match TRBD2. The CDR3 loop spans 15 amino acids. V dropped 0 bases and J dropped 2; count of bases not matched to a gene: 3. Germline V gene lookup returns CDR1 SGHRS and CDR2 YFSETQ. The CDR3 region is CASSLDGGSTDTQYF. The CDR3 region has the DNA TGCGCCAGCAGCTTGGACGGGGGGTCCACAGATACGCAGTATTTT.

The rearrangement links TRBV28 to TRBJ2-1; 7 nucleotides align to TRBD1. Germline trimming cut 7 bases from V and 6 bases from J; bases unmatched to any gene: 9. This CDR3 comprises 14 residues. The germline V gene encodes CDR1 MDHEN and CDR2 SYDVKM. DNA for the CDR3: TGTGCCAGCACCCCCCAAGGGGGCCGCAATGAGCAGTTCTTC. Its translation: CASTPQGGRNEQFF.

For the CDR3, the DNA is TGTGCCAGCGATATACGGTACAATTCACCCCTCCACTTT. This encodes CASDIRYNSPLHF. This rearrangement joins TRBV28 to TRBJ1-6; D gene uncertain. There are 13 residues in the CDR3. Germline CDR1 MDHEN, CDR2 SYDVKM. V gave up 8 bases and J gave up 7 bases, with 12 bases separating them.

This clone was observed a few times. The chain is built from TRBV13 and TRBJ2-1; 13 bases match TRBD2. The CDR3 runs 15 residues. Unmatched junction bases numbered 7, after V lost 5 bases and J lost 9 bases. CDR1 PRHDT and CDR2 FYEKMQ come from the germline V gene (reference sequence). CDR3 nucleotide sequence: TGTGCCAGCAGCCCACGGACTAGCGGGGGAATTGAGCAGTTCTTC. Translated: CASSPRTSGGIEQFF.

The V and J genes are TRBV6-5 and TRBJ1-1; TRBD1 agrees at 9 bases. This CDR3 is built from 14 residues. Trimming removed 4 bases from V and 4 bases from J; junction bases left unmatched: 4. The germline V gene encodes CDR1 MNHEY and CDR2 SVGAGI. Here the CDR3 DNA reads TGTGCCAGCAGTTCTGGGACAGGGTCCACTGAAGCTTTCTTT. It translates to CASSSGTGSTEAFF.

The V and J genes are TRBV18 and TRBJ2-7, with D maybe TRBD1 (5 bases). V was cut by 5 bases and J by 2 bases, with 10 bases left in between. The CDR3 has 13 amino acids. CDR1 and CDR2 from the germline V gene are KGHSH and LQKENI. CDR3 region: CASSTTDTYEQYF. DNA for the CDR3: TGTGCCAGCTCAACGACAGATACCTACGAGCAGTACTTC.

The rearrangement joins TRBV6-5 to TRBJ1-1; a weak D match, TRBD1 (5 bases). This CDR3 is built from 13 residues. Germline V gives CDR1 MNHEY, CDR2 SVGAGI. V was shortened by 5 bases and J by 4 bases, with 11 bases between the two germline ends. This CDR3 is CASSDLGGTEAFF. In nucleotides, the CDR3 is TGTGCCAGCAGTGACTTGGGGGGCACTGAAGCTTTCTTT.

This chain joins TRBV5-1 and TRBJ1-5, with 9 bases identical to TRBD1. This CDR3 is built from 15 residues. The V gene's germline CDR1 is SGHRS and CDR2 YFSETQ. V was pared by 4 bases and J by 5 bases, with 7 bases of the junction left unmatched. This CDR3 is CASSAGTGRDQPQHF. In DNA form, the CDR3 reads TGCGCCAGCAGCGCAGGGACAGGGAGAGATCAGCCCCAGCATTTT. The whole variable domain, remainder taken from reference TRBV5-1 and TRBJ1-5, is KAGVTQTPRYLIKTRGQQVTLSCSPISGHRSVSWYQQTPGQGLQFLFEYFSETQRNKGNFPGRFSGRQFSNSRSEMNVSTLELGDSALYLCASSAGTGRDQPQHFGDGTRLSIL.

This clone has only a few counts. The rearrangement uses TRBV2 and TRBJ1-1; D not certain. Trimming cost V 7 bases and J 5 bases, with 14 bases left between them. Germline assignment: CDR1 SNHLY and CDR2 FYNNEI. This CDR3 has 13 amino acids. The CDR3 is CASTLTGVTEAFF. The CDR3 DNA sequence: TGTGCCAGCACCTTAACGGGAGTTACTGAAGCTTTCTTT. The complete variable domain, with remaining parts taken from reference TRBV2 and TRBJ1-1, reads EPEVTQTPSHQVTQMGQEVILRCVPISNHLYFYWYRQILGQKVEFLVSFYNNEISEKSEIFDDQFSVERPDGSNFTLKIRSTKLEDSAMYFCASTLTGVTEAFFGQGTRLTVV.

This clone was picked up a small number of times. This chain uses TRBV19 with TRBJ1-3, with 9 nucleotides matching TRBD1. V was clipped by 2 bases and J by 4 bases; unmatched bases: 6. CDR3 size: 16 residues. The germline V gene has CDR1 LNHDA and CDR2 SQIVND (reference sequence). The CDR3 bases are TGTGCCAGTAGTATACAAGGACAGGGGACAGGAAACACCATATATTTT. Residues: CASSIQGQGTGNTIYF.